This is a list of T cell receptor beta chains from one sample in a study of beta chain features in type 1 diabetes. Using immunoSEQ multiplex PCR, the repertoire was profiled, and TCRdb retains in-frame clones only, with some absent. The sample has about 360,000 clones, 10% to 15% seen once. Sequenced input: naive CD4+ T cells from blood. The receptors shown here come from a man younger than 35 in good health. Both conserved end residues are part of each CDR3. The D gene is left open where the match is weak. A clone size is listed for some rows: how often the clone was seen (once, few, many), or a class if it is expanded.

CDR3 DNA: TGTGCCAGCAGCAAGCGGGTCGGGAGTTCAGAGGAGCTGTTTTTT
CDR3 protein: CASSKRVGSSEELFF
V gene: TRBV21-1
D gene: NA
clone size: NA
J gene: TRBJ2-2

CDR3 DNA: TGTGCCATCAGCGGTCTTGGGACTAGCGGAAGCACAGATACGCAGTATTTT
CDR3 protein: CAISGLGTSGSTDTQYF
V gene: TRBV10-3
D gene: TRBD2
clone size: NA
J gene: TRBJ2-3

CDR3 DNA: TGTGCCTGGAGTTACGGGGGGAGTGAGACCCAGTACTTC
CDR3 protein: CAWSYGGSETQYF
V gene: TRBV30
D gene: TRBD2
clone size: few
J gene: TRBJ2-5

CDR3 DNA: TGTGCCAGCAGTTCACAGGGGGAATATGAAAAACTGTTTTTT
CDR3 protein: CASSSQGEYEKLFF
V gene: TRBV6-5
D gene: TRBD1
clone size: NA
J gene: TRBJ1-4

CDR3 DNA: TGCGCCAGCAGCCGGATCTTAACAGGGGACGGGGGCTACACCTTC
CDR3 protein: CASSRILTGDGGYTF
V gene: TRBV4-3
D gene: TRBD1
clone size: few
J gene: TRBJ1-2

CDR3 DNA: TGTGCCAGCAGCTTAATTCGGTGGGAAGCTTTCTTT
CDR3 protein: CASSLIRWEAFF
V gene: TRBV7-9
D gene: NA
clone size: NA
J gene: TRBJ1-1

CDR3 DNA: TGTGCCAGCAGTCACGACAGCTATGGCTACACCTTC
CDR3 protein: CASSHDSYGYTF
V gene: TRBV7-8
D gene: NA
clone size: few
J gene: TRBJ1-2

CDR3 DNA: TGTGCCAGCAGTTCCCAAGGTGAAGGGCGGGATGAGCAGTTCTTC
CDR3 protein: CASSSQGEGRDEQFF
V gene: TRBV28
D gene: NA
clone size: NA
J gene: TRBJ2-1

CDR3 DNA: TGTGCCAGTACCCCCGACAGGGGAAACTACAATGAGCAGTTCTTC
CDR3 protein: CASTPDRGNYNEQFF
V gene: TRBV19
D gene: TRBD1
clone size: few
J gene: TRBJ2-1

CDR3 DNA: TGTGCCAGCAGCTACACAGATACGCAGTATTTT
CDR3 protein: CASSYTDTQYF
V gene: TRBV9
D gene: NA
clone size: few
J gene: TRBJ2-3

CDR3 DNA: TGTGCCAGCAGTCTAGACAGGGGGTATGGCTACACCTTC
CDR3 protein: CASSLDRGYGYTF
V gene: TRBV6-5
D gene: TRBD1
clone size: NA
J gene: TRBJ1-2

CDR3 DNA: TGTGCCAGCAGCCAATTACCAGGGAGGGTTACGAACTATGGCTACACCTTC
CDR3 protein: CASSQLPGRVTNYGYTF
V gene: TRBV14
D gene: NA
clone size: NA
J gene: TRBJ1-2

CDR3 DNA: TGCGCCAGCAGCTTGGCCTTGACTCCGGATAGCAATGGCTACACCTTC
CDR3 protein: CASSLALTPDSNGYTF
V gene: TRBV5-1
D gene: NA
clone size: few
J gene: TRBJ1-2

CDR3 DNA: TGTGCCAGCAGTTCACCGGTCTCCTACAATGAGCAGTTCTTC
CDR3 protein: CASSSPVSYNEQFF
V gene: TRBV27
D gene: NA
clone size: NA
J gene: TRBJ2-1

CDR3 DNA: TGTGCCAGCAGTGGGACAGAAATTAACACTGAAGCTTTCTTT
CDR3 protein: CASSGTEINTEAFF
V gene: TRBV5-4
D gene: TRBD1
clone size: NA
J gene: TRBJ1-1

CDR3 DNA: TGTGCCAGCAGCTTAGCGGTAGCGCTCTCCTACGAGCAGTACTTC
CDR3 protein: CASSLAVALSYEQYF
V gene: TRBV7-6
D gene: NA
clone size: few
J gene: TRBJ2-7

CDR3 DNA: TGCGCCAGCAGCTTGGGGGACAGGGACCAGCCCCAGCATTTT
CDR3 protein: CASSLGDRDQPQHF
V gene: TRBV5-1
D gene: TRBD1
clone size: NA
J gene: TRBJ1-5

CDR3 DNA: TGTGCCAGCACGAGTACAGGGGGCGAACAGCCCCAGCATTTT
CDR3 protein: CASTSTGGEQPQHF
V gene: TRBV6-5
D gene: TRBD1
clone size: NA
J gene: TRBJ1-5

CDR3 DNA: TGTGCCAGTATGAAGGGGGCCGTTGTCCATGAGCAGTTCTTC
CDR3 protein: CASMKGAVVHEQFF
V gene: TRBV19
D gene: TRBD1
clone size: few
J gene: TRBJ2-1

CDR3 DNA: TGTGCCATCAGTGAGGTCGAGACTAGTGCATACAATGAGCAGTTCTTC
CDR3 protein: CAISEVETSAYNEQFF
V gene: TRBV10-3
D gene: NA
clone size: NA
J gene: TRBJ2-1

CDR3 DNA: TGCGCCAGCAGCGAATCGACTAGAGGGCAAGAGACCCAGTACTTC
CDR3 protein: CASSESTRGQETQYF
V gene: TRBV4-1
D gene: NA
clone size: few
J gene: TRBJ2-5

CDR3 DNA: TGTGCCAGCAGTTACTCCCCGGAGAGCTCCTACGAGCAGTACTTC
CDR3 protein: CASSYSPESSYEQYF
V gene: TRBV6-5
D gene: NA
clone size: few
J gene: TRBJ2-7

CDR3 DNA: TGCGCCAGCAGTCAACACGGAGAGACCCAGTACTTC
CDR3 protein: CASSQHGETQYF
V gene: TRBV4-1
D gene: NA
clone size: many
J gene: TRBJ2-5

CDR3 DNA: TGTGCCAGCAGCTCTCCTAGCGGGGCTTCCTACAATGAGCAGTTCTTC
CDR3 protein: CASSSPSGASYNEQFF
V gene: TRBV7-8
D gene: TRBD2
clone size: NA
J gene: TRBJ2-1

CDR3 DNA: TGTGCCAGCAGCTTAGCTGGGCCCTACAATGAGCAGTTCTTC
CDR3 protein: CASSLAGPYNEQFF
V gene: TRBV7-3
D gene: NA
clone size: few
J gene: TRBJ2-1

CDR3 DNA: TGTGCCAGCGGCTCCAGGAACACTGAAGCTTTCTTT
CDR3 protein: CASGSRNTEAFF
V gene: TRBV2
D gene: NA
clone size: few
J gene: TRBJ1-1

CDR3 DNA: TGTGCCAGCAGCCATCAGGGGATAAAGTACAATGAGCAGTTCTTC
CDR3 protein: CASSHQGIKYNEQFF
V gene: TRBV9
D gene: NA
clone size: NA
J gene: TRBJ2-1

CDR3 DNA: TGTGCCAGCAGCCCATACTTTTCTACAGGGCGACAAGAGACCCAGTACTTC
CDR3 protein: CASSPYFSTGRQETQYF
V gene: TRBV7-9
D gene: NA
clone size: NA
J gene: TRBJ2-5

CDR3 DNA: TGTGCCTGGAGTGCCTTCTTTGACACTGAAGCTTTCTTT
CDR3 protein: CAWSAFFDTEAFF
V gene: TRBV30
D gene: NA
clone size: NA
J gene: TRBJ1-1

CDR3 DNA: TGCAGCGCGGATATACACAGGGATTACAATGAGCAGTTCTTC
CDR3 protein: CSADIHRDYNEQFF
V gene: TRBV29-1
D gene: NA
clone size: NA
J gene: TRBJ2-1

CDR3 DNA: TGTGCCAGCAGTTCCACCCGGACAGGGAGGTACGAGCAGTACTTC
CDR3 protein: CASSSTRTGRYEQYF
V gene: TRBV28
D gene: TRBD1
clone size: few
J gene: TRBJ2-7

CDR3 DNA: TGTGCCAGCAGTCCTCATCACGGGGCCTACGAGCAGTACTTC
CDR3 protein: CASSPHHGAYEQYF
V gene: TRBV28
D gene: NA
clone size: NA
J gene: TRBJ2-7

CDR3 DNA: TGTGCCAGCAGCTTAAGGGACAGGGGATATGGCTACACCTTC
CDR3 protein: CASSLRDRGYGYTF
V gene: TRBV7-9
D gene: TRBD1
clone size: few
J gene: TRBJ1-2

CDR3 DNA: TGTGCCAGCTCACCACCCGCGGGCAGCTATGGCTACACCTTC
CDR3 protein: CASSPPAGSYGYTF
V gene: TRBV18
D gene: NA
clone size: few
J gene: TRBJ1-2

CDR3 DNA: TGTGCCAGCAGCTTCTCGCAGGAGACCCAGTACTTC
CDR3 protein: CASSFSQETQYF
V gene: TRBV7-6
D gene: NA
clone size: few
J gene: TRBJ2-5

CDR3 DNA: TGTGCCAGCAGTCAAGAGGTCCTCTACAATGAGCAGTTCTTC
CDR3 protein: CASSQEVLYNEQFF
V gene: TRBV27
D gene: NA
clone size: NA
J gene: TRBJ2-1

CDR3 DNA: TGTGCCAGCAGCCCGGTTAGTAGGGGGCGCGGTGAGCAGTTCTTC
CDR3 protein: CASSPVSRGRGEQFF
V gene: TRBV7-2
D gene: TRBD1
clone size: few
J gene: TRBJ2-1

CDR3 DNA: TGTGCCAGCAGCCTTCTAGCGGAATCCTACAATGAGCAGTTCTTC
CDR3 protein: CASSLLAESYNEQFF
V gene: TRBV9
D gene: TRBD2
clone size: NA
J gene: TRBJ2-1

CDR3 DNA: TGTGCCAGCAGTTCGACAGGGGCTGGAAACACCATATATTTT
CDR3 protein: CASSSTGAGNTIYF
V gene: TRBV6-6
D gene: TRBD1
clone size: NA
J gene: TRBJ1-3

CDR3 DNA: TGTGCCTGGAGTGTGGACGGGAGACTCTACGAGCAGTACTTC
CDR3 protein: CAWSVDGRLYEQYF
V gene: TRBV30
D gene: NA
clone size: NA
J gene: TRBJ2-7

CDR3 DNA: TGTGCCAGCAGCTCGCGGACTAGCCTTGACGATGAGCAGTTCTTC
CDR3 protein: CASSSRTSLDDEQFF
V gene: TRBV7-9
D gene: TRBD2
clone size: few
J gene: TRBJ2-1

CDR3 DNA: TGTGCCAGCAGTCCAGCCGGGACAGGTCGCTACGAGCAGTACTTC
CDR3 protein: CASSPAGTGRYEQYF
V gene: TRBV6-5
D gene: TRBD1
clone size: few
J gene: TRBJ2-7

CDR3 DNA: TGTGCCAGCAGCGTCATGGGGGGACTCTCCCAGGAGACCCAGTACTTC
CDR3 protein: CASSVMGGLSQETQYF
V gene: TRBV9
D gene: NA
clone size: NA
J gene: TRBJ2-5

CDR3 DNA: TGTGCCAGCAGACTACTAGCGGGGGGTACAGATACGCAGTATTTT
CDR3 protein: CASRLLAGGTDTQYF
V gene: TRBV2
D gene: TRBD2
clone size: NA
J gene: TRBJ2-3

CDR3 DNA: TGTGCCAGCAGCTTTACAGGGGTATTGACTGAAGCTTTCTTT
CDR3 protein: CASSFTGVLTEAFF
V gene: TRBV7-2
D gene: TRBD1
clone size: few
J gene: TRBJ1-1

CDR3 DNA: TGTGCCAGCTTCCGGGACTCTCATAGGACCCAGTACTTC
CDR3 protein: CASFRDSHRTQYF
V gene: TRBV2
D gene: NA
clone size: few
J gene: TRBJ2-5

CDR3 DNA: TGCAGCGTTCAATGGGGCAGGGGTAACTACGAGCAGTACTTC
CDR3 protein: CSVQWGRGNYEQYF
V gene: TRBV29-1
D gene: NA
clone size: NA
J gene: TRBJ2-7

CDR3 DNA: TGTGCCAGCAGTTACTCGGGACAAAGCTCCTACGAGCAGTACTTC
CDR3 protein: CASSYSGQSSYEQYF
V gene: TRBV6-5
D gene: NA
clone size: NA
J gene: TRBJ2-7

CDR3 DNA: TGTGCCAGCATCGGAGAAACCTACGAGCAGTACTTC
CDR3 protein: CASIGETYEQYF
V gene: TRBV2
D gene: NA
clone size: NA
J gene: TRBJ2-7

CDR3 DNA: TGTGCCTGGAGTGTACGGGGGACAGGGTCGGCAAAACTGTTTTTT
CDR3 protein: CAWSVRGTGSAKLFF
V gene: TRBV30
D gene: TRBD1
clone size: NA
J gene: TRBJ1-4

CDR3 DNA: TGTGCCAGCAGCTTAGATGATGCGGGGGGGATCTTCACTGAAGCTTTCTTT
CDR3 protein: CASSLDDAGGIFTEAFF
V gene: TRBV11-2
D gene: NA
clone size: few
J gene: TRBJ1-1

CDR3 DNA: TGTGCCAGCAGCTTAATCGAGGGCGTCGGCACTGAAGCTTTCTTT
CDR3 protein: CASSLIEGVGTEAFF
V gene: TRBV7-2
D gene: NA
clone size: NA
J gene: TRBJ1-1

CDR3 DNA: TGCGCCAGCAGCACACAACAGGGGGCTGGGGAGACCCAGTACTTC
CDR3 protein: CASSTQQGAGETQYF
V gene: TRBV5-1
D gene: TRBD1
clone size: few
J gene: TRBJ2-5